This section outlines one T cell receptor (beta chain) sequence together with its context. Its antigen has not been determined. The sample holds no much larger clone one base away, and base qualities are not on file. One collaborating source in Seattle enrolled patients while the patients were actively infected and followed the patients over time throughout the course of disease. The collaborating institutions used their own protocols to collect whole blood in K2EDTA tubes. Collaborator samples were shipped for TCRbeta analysis as frozen whole blood, isolated PBMCs, or DNA extracted from either sample type. V was cut back by 7 bases and J by 1 base, leaving a gap of 7 bases between them. Spanning cysteine to phenylalanine, the CDR3 consists of 11 amino acids. The read is trimmed to its CDR3 DNA, 33 bases read in frame from base 1. CDR1 and CDR2 are read off the germline V gene (reference sequence) as GTSNPN and SVGIG.

The data were obtained in a study of blood T cell repertoires in COVID-19 (dated by TCRdb to about 2020). For the study in its entirety: The collaborator samples originated in the United States, Italy and Spain and spanned the acute and convalescent phases of COVID-19. The prospective study material was composed of cDNA or gDNA derived from T cells, B-cell-depleted T cells, or PBMCs. HLA class I and class II types, where available, came from metadata supplied by the sample provider rather than from assay-based typing. The samples were drawn from the first 160 participants of the ongoing ImmuneRACE study and from 1,254 subjects provided by 6 global collaborators. Deeply sampled blood TCRbeta repertoires from subjects exposed to, actively infected with, or recovered from COVID-19 were included in the dataset. The repertoires were made available in a free public database intended to serve as a resource for research on the immune response to SARS-CoV-2. A de-identified subject ID, COVID-19 status, age in years and sex were almost always included in the sample metadata. General conclusions and limits of the study: The quantity of clinical and demographic metadata differed by source and by participant and was supplied without curation.

TCRbeta CDR3 regions were amplified from genomic DNA by means of the immunoSEQ Assay, a bias-controlled multiplex PCR. The study's own analysis went as follows. Nucleated cell counts per sample were estimated from amplification of reference gene primers within the assay. To quantify the absolute abundance of each unique TCRbeta CDR3 rearrangement, sequence reads were collapsed and filtered. For each sample, productive Simpson clonality was calculated as the square root of Simpson's diversity index over productive rearrangements. TCRdb mirrors the immuneACCESS table, restricted to in-frame sequences. Some clones are absent from its copies; in checked studies, under half trace to an unresolved V gene, and the reason for the others is unknown. The V and J calls and the clone size are those of that table, but D and trimming were determined from the DNA. The sample table shows 250,000 to 300,000 clones, and around nine tenths are seen once. The ten biggest clones cover roughly 10% of the sample.

The rearranged chain carries TRBV30 and TRBJ1-1, with an unclear D gene assignment. Sequenced: peripheral blood. This sequence was found in a woman in her seventies with COVID-19, enrolled during active disease. The DNA sequence follows: TGTGCCTCGTCGCGGAACACTGAAGCTTTCTTT. The translation is CASSRNTEAFF.